This T cell receptor beta chain emerged from a study of blood T cell repertoires in COVID-19. In the original analysis: By means of reference gene primer amplification, nucleated cell counts were estimated. Using immunoSEQ multiplex PCR, the repertoire was profiled, and TCRdb retains in-frame clones only, with some absent. V, J and clone size reflect that table, while D and trimming were determined from the DNA. The sample lists about 86,000 clones, over 80% seen once, with 3% to 4% in the top ten. This TCR was sampled from a man aged 50 to 60 with acute or convalescent COVID-19. The sequenced sample was peripheral blood.

CDR3 residues: CASSLGPNTGELFF. The CDR3, as DNA: TGCGCCAGCAGCCTGGGCCCGAACACCGGGGAGCTGTTTTTT. The rearrangement links TRBV4-3 to TRBJ2-2; D not certain. Germline V CDR1 and CDR2: LGHNA, YSLEER. The CDR3 spans 14 residues. Trimming took 4 bases from V and 0 from J, leaving 6 bases between them.